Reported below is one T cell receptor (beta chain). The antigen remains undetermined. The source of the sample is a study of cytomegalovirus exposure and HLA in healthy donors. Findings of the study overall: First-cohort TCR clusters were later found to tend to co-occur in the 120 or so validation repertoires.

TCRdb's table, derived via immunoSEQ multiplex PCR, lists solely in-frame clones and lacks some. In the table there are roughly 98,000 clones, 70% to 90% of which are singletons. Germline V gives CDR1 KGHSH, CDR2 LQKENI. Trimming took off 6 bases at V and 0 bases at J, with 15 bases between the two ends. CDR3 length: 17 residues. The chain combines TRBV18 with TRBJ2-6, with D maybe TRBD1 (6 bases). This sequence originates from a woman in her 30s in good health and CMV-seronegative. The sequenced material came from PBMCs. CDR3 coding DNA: TGTGCCAGCTCGCCCGGGACACTAGACTCTGGGGCCAACGTCCTGACTTTC. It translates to CASSPGTLDSGANVLTF.